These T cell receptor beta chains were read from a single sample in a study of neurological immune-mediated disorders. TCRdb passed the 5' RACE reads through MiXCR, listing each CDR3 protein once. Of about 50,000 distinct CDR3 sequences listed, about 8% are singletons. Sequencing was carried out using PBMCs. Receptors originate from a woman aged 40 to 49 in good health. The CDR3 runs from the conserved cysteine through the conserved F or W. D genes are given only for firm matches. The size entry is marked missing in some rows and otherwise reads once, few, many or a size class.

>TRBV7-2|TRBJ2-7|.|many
TGTGCCAGCAGCTCATTATCCTACGAGCAGTACTTC
CASSSLSYEQYF
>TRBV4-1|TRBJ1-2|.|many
TGCGCCAGCAGCCAAGATCGGTATACCACAGGGATGGGGGGCTACACCTTC
CASSQDRYTTGMGGYTF
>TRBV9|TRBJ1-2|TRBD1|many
TGTGCCAGCAGCATCGGGACAGGGGGAAACTATGGCTACACCTTC
CASSIGTGGNYGYTF
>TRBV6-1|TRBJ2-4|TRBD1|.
TGTGCCAGCAGTGAAGTCAGGGGGGCCAAAAACATTCAGTACTTC
CASSEVRGAKNIQYF
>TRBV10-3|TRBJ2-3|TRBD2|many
TGTGCCATCAGTGAGTCCCCCCGTAGCGGGGGGATTCTACCCACAGATACGCAGTATTTT
CAISESPRSGGILPTDTQYF
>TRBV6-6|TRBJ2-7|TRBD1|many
TGTGCCAGCAGAGTTCGACAGGGCTCATACGAGCAGTACTTC
CASRVRQGSYEQYF
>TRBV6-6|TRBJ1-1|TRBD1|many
TGTGCCAGCAGCCTCGGACAGGGAAAGACTGAAGCTTTCTTT
CASSLGQGKTEAFF
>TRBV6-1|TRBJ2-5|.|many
TGTGCCAGCAGGGAAGAGACCCAGTACTTC
CASREETQYF
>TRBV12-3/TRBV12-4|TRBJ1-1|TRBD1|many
TGTGCCAGCAGTGTAGGGACAGGGGCTTGGACTGAAGCTTTCTTT
CASSVGTGAWTEAFF
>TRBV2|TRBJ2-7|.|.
TGTGCCAGCACCAACGGGGGCGGGGGCGACGAGCAGTACTTC
CASTNGGGGDEQYF
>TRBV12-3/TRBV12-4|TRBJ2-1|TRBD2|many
TGTGCCAGCAGTACCGGGACTAGGTACAATGAGCAGTTCTTC
CASSTGTRYNEQFF
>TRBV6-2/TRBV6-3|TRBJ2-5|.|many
TGTGCCAGCAGACTACAGGCGCTTATACAAGAGACCCAGTACTTC
CASRLQALIQETQYF
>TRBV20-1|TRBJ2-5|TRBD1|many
TGCAGTGCTAGAGATCCCAGGGGGTTACAAGAGACCCAGTACTTC
CSARDPRGLQETQYF
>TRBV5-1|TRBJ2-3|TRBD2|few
TGCGCCAGCAGCCCTTCGACTAGCGGGGGGGCAGATACGCAGTATTTT
CASSPSTSGGADTQYF
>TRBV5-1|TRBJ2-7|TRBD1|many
TGCGCCAGCAGCCCCGGACAGGGGGCATCCTACGAGCAGTACTTC
CASSPGQGASYEQYF
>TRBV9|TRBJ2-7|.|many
TGTGCCAGCAGCGTCCGGGACGGTGAATACGAGCAGTACTTC
CASSVRDGEYEQYF
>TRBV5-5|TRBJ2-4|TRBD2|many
TGTGCCAGCAGCTCCTCGGGGGGTGGCAAAAACATTCAGTACTTC
CASSSSGGGKNIQYF
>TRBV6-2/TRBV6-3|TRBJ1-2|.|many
TGTGCCAGCACCGACCCGTGGCAGGGGTCCTACTATGGCTACACCTTC
CASTDPWQGSYYGYTF
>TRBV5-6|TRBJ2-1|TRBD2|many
TGTGCCAGCAGGCCCGGGGGGAGCCTTGTCGATGAGCAGTTCTTC
CASRPGGSLVDEQFF
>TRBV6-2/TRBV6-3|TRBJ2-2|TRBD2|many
TGTGCCAGCAGGGATTTGGGACTAGCAGCGAACACCGGGGAGCTGTTTTTT
CASRDLGLAANTGELFF
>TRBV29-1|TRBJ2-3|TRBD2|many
TGCAGCGTTAGGGACTACCGCACTCCCACAGATACGCAGTATTTT
CSVRDYRTPTDTQYF
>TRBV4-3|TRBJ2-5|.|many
TGCGCCAGCAGCCAAGATCAAAGTTTCCCGCACCAGTACTTC
CASSQDQSFPHQYF
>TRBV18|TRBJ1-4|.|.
TGTGCCAGCTCATTTGCTCAGGGAGGAGAAAAACTGTTTTTT
CASSFAQGGEKLFF
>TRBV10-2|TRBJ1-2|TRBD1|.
TGCGCCAGCTCAAACCGGGACAGTGGGGGTGGCTACACCTTC
CASSNRDSGGGYTF
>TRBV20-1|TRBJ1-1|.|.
TGCAGTGCTCAGAGTTATAGGGGTGGCACTGAAGCTTTCTTT
CSAQSYRGGTEAFF
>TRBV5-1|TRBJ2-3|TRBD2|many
TGCGCCAGCAGCTTGATGAGCGGGGGGGCAACAGATACGCAGTATTTT
CASSLMSGGATDTQYF
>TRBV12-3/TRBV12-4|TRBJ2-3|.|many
TGTGCCAGCAGTTTGGGCCCCTGGGATACGCAGTATTTT
CASSLGPWDTQYF
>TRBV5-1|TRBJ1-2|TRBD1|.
TGCGCCAGCAGCTTCCGGACAGGAGCGGCCTATGGCTACACCTTC
CASSFRTGAAYGYTF
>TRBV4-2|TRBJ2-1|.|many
TGTGCCAGCAGCCAAGCTCCGGGTGATGAGCAGTTCTTC
CASSQAPGDEQFF
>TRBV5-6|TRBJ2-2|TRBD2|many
TGTGCCAGCAGCTCCATCCAGGCTAGCGGGGGGGCCGGGGAGCTGTTTTTT
CASSSIQASGGAGELFF
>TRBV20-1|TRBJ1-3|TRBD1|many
TGCAGTGCTTTGGACAGGGGCTCTGGAAACACCATATATTTT
CSALDRGSGNTIYF
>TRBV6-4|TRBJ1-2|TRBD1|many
TGTGCCAGCAGTGAAAAATTTTCGGGGCAGGGGGACTATGGCTACACCTTC
CASSEKFSGQGDYGYTF
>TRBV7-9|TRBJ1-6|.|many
TGTGCCAGCAGCTTCTCAGGTTATAATTCACCCCTCCACTTT
CASSFSGYNSPLHF
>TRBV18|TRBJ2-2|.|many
TGTGCCAGCTCACCACCGGGTCAGGGAAACGCCGGGGAGCTGTTTTTT
CASSPPGQGNAGELFF
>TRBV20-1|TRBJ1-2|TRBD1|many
TGCAGTGCCCCGGGACAGGGGGCTTTAAGTTATGGCTACACCTTC
CSAPGQGALSYGYTF
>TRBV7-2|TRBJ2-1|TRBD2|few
TGTGCCAGCACCCAGCGGGAGGGGGGATACAATGAGCAGTTCTTC
CASTQREGGYNEQFF
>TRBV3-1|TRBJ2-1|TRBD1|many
TGTGCCAGCAGCCAAGGTGGGACAGGGGTCAATGAGCAGTTCTTC
CASSQGGTGVNEQFF
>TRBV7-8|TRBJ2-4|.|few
TGTGCCAGCACCCGAATTAAAAGGGGGGAAAACATTCAGTACTTC
CASTRIKRGENIQYF
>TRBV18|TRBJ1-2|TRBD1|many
TGTGCCAGCTCACCAGTCACAGGGGCGGCGTATGGCTACACCTTC
CASSPVTGAAYGYTF
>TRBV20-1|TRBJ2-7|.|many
TGCAGTGCTTCCCCCCTCTCAGCCCAGTTTGGCGAGCAGTACTTC
CSASPLSAQFGEQYF
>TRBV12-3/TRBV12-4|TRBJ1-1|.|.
TGTGCCAGCAGTGGGGGCTTTGAAGCTTTCTTT
CASSGGFEAFF